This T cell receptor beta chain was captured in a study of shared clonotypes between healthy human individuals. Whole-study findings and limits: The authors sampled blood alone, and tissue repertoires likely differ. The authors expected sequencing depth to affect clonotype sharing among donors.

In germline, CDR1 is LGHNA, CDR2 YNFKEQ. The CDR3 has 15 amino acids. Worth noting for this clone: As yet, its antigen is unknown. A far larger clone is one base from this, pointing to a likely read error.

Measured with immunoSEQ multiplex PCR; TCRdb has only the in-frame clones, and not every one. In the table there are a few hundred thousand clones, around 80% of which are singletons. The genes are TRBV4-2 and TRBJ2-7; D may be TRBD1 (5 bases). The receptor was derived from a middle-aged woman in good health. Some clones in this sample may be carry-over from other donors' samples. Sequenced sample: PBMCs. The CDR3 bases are TGTACCAGCAGCCACAACGTTGAGACAGCCTACGAGCAGTACTTC. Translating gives CTSSHNVETAYEQYF.